These 5 T cell receptor beta chains were all obtained from the same sample, sequenced in a study of cytotoxic CD8 clonotypes in ibrutinib-treated CLL. Clones were sequenced by immunoSEQ multiplex PCR, and TCRdb holds only the in-frame ones, with some missing. The sample contains 160,000 or so clones, 70% to 85% of which appear only once. Source: PBMCs, taken after 24 months of ibrutinib treatment. The receptors stem from a human donor with chronic lymphocytic leukemia.

The chain couples TRBV7-9 to TRBJ1-3; the D gene is possibly TRBD1 (6 bases). V gave up 2 bases and J gave up 4 bases, with 12 bases separating them. Germline V lookup: CDR1 SEHNR, CDR2 FQNEAQ (reference sequence). CDR3 length equals 15 residues. The CDR3 here is CASSLRAGEGNTIYF. DNA for the CDR3: TGTGCCAGCAGCTTAAGAGCAGGGGAAGGAAACACCATATATTTT.

This clone was seen just once. J is TRBJ1-4 and V is TRBV28; no clear D. CDR1 and CDR2 (germline): MDHEN, SYDVKM. The V and J ends lost 1 base and 4 bases respectively, with 13 bases between them. The CDR3 runs 16 residues. The CDR3 loop is CASSLSVGPLNEKLFF. The CDR3 nucleotides are TGTGCCAGCAGTTTATCGGTAGGGCCGCTTAATGAAAAACTGTTTTTT.

This chain uses TRBV11-2 with TRBJ1-4; TRBD1 agrees at 7 bases. The CDR3 is made up of 16 amino acids. V trimming: 4 bases; J trimming: 0 bases; junction bases outside the gene matches: 5. Germline loops: CDR1 SGHAT, CDR2 FQNNGV. The CDR3 DNA reads TGTGCCAGCAGCTCGGGACAGTCTGCAACTAATGAAAAACTGTTTTTT. This gives the protein CASSSGQSATNEKLFF.

This chain joins TRBV7-3 and TRBJ1-2; a weak D match, TRBD1 (6 bases). V lost 4 bases to trimming and J lost 4 bases, with 16 bases between them. Germline CDR1 is SGHTA and CDR2 is FQGTGA. The CDR3 consists of 15 residues. Here the CDR3 reads CASSSRAGAAYGYTF. In DNA form, the CDR3 reads TGTGCCAGCAGCTCCCGAGCGGGGGCAGCCTATGGCTACACCTTC.

The CDR3 protein is CASSVPQRRDTEAFF. DNA of the CDR3: TGCGCCAGCAGTGTTCCCCAAAGGAGGGACACTGAAGCTTTCTTT. The chain employs TRBV10-1 and TRBJ1-1; D uncertain. V lost 4 bases and J lost 3, with 15 bases in between. Germline V gives CDR1 WNHNN, CDR2 SYGVQD (reference sequence). The CDR3 totals 15 residues.